The TCR beta chain under discussion was sequenced for a study of T cell changes during pregnancy in multiple sclerosis (dated 2019 in TCRdb). In terms of the full investigation: In women with multiple sclerosis, the researchers looked at how the T cell repertoire shifted as pregnancy progressed.

Receptor libraries were prepared by the immunoSEQ multiplex PCR assay. TCRdb retrieved this table from immuneACCESS and kept in-frame rearrangements only. Not all clones are present; in checked studies, unresolved V genes account for under half, and no reason is known for the remainder. The sample has some 60,000 clones on record, about 88% of them singletons. The ten biggest clones cover around 0.4% of the sample. To note about this clone: The antigen it recognizes is unknown. No per-base quality is available; no much larger clone lies one base away.

The CDR3 spans 14 residues, from the cysteine through the phenylalanine. Of all the DNA, just the CDR3 is kept, 42 bases in frame from base 1. CDR1 SGHNT and CDR2 YYREEE are derived from the germline V gene (reference sequence). The junction shows trimming of 6 bases on V and 11 bases on J, plus 24 bases between the germline ends. This receptor was obtained from a female donor with multiple sclerosis, enrolled in a pregnancy study. The material was CD4+ T cells from peripheral blood mononuclear cells, obtained in the third trimester of pregnancy. This chain is built from TRBV5-4 and TRBJ2-7, with a weak D call of TRBD1 (6 bases match). At the DNA level, the sequence is TGTGCCAGCAAATTACAGGGTACGGAATATGCGGAGTACTTC. Its protein product is CASKLQGTEYAEYF.